This paragraph covers one T cell receptor beta chain sequence. Its antigen is undetermined. This sample is part of a study of shared clonotypes between healthy human individuals. Terminally differentiated effector memory CD45RA+ cells were excluded from the naive CD8 cells, which were CD45RO-negative and positively selected for CCR7. Healthy adults negative for HIV, lacking recent acute infections or vaccinations, served as donors. TCRdb's copy holds only in-frame clones and misses some; the assay was immunoSEQ multiplex PCR. The sample yields over 800,000 clones, 92% seen once. The CDR3 loop spans 14 amino acids. Germline-derived CDR1 and CDR2 are SQVTM and ANQGSEA. Trimming shortened V by 4 bases and J by 4 bases, and 16 bases separated the two germline ends. Study-level results: Represented diversity, genetic and exposure-history alike, was limited by few donors. Naive subsets usually exceeded memory subsets in estimated richness. In contrast to clonotypes shared by all four donors, non-shared clonotypes had lower generation probabilities.

Sequenced material: naive CD8+ T cells sorted from blood. The origin of this receptor is a young man in good health. The chain is built from TRBV29-1 and TRBJ1-2; D gene ambiguous. CDR3 in amino acids: CSVVTVDGLYGYTF. CDR3 nucleotide sequence: TGCAGCGTTGTAACGGTAGACGGACTCTATGGCTACACCTTC. Together with reference TRBV29-1 and TRBJ1-2, the CDR3 gives the full variable domain: SAVISQKPSRDICQRGTSLTIQCQVDSQVTMMFWYRQQPGQSLTLIATANQGSEATYESGFVIDKFPISRPNLTFSTLTVSNMSPEDSSIYLCSVVTVDGLYGYTFGSGTRLTVV.